Listed here is a single T cell receptor (beta chain). Some clones are missing from TCRdb's copy, which holds only in-frame ones; the method was immunoSEQ multiplex PCR. The data contain 150,000 to 200,000 clones, 84% of them singletons. Participants' reported clinical history set cohort assignment. Within the 2 weeks before study entry, each person in the exposed group met a COVID-19 case. Germline CDR1 reads MGHDK; CDR2 reads SYGVNS. This CDR3 is 17 amino acids long. V shed 2 bases and J 3 bases; nucleotides not matched to a gene: 10. This sample was included in a study of blood T cell repertoires in COVID-19. Study-wide background: Acute-phase and convalescent COVID-19 samples originated in the United States, Italy and Spain.

V usage is TRBV25-1 and J usage is TRBJ2-7, with 10 positions matching TRBD1. The sample taken for sequencing was PBMCs or T cells enriched from blood (not recorded which). The source of this sequence is a woman aged 25 to 39 who had been exposed to COVID-19. CDR3 bases: TGTGCCAGCAGTGAAATCTGGGGGACAGGGGACGACTACGAGCAGTACTTC. This gives the protein CASSEIWGTGDDYEQYF.